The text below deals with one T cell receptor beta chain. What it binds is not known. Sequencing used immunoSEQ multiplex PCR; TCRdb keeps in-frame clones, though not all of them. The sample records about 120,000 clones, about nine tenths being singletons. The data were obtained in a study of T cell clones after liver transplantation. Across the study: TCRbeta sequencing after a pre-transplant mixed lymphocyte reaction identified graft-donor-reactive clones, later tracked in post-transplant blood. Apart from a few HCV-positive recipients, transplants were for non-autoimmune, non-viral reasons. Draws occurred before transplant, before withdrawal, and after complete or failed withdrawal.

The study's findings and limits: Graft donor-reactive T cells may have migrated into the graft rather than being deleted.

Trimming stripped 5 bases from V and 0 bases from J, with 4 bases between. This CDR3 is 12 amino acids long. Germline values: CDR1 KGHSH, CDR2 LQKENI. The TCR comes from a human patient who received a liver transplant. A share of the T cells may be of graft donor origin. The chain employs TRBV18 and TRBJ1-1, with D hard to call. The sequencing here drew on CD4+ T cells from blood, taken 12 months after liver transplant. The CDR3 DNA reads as TGTGCCAGCTCAGCCTTGAACACTGAAGCTTTCTTT. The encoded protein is CASSALNTEAFF.